The clone carrying this T cell receptor (beta chain) was seen a few times. No antigen is known for it. This sample was included in a study of T-cell memory formation after mild COVID-19. Germline-derived CDR1 and CDR2 are SGHRS and YFSETQ. V lost 3 bases, J lost 4 bases, and 6 bases stayed unmatched. CDR3 size: 14 residues. Regarding the study as a whole: Researchers report contracting CD4+ clones mostly in CM and EM, with CD8+ clones in EMRA. Contracting clones from day 15 to 85 showed balanced CD4/CD8; later expanders favored CD4+. Some clones that responded were present in memory (sampled pre-infection), which suggests cross-reactive memory joined.

MiXCR, run by TCRdb on the 5' RACE reads, gives a single entry per CDR3 protein. Of about 440,000 distinct CDR3 sequences listed, 20% were seen once; the top ten hold around 8.4%. Sequencing was carried out using PBMCs or a T cell subset sorted from them (not recorded which). The source of this sequence is an adult woman who had mild COVID-19 (a few samples of this study predate the infection). Cell type and time point are not known. The chain employs TRBV5-1 and TRBJ1-1; 7 bases are shared with TRBD1. CDR3 sequence: CASSSGQDSTEAFF. CDR3 bases: TGCGCCAGCAGCTCAGGACAGGATAGCACTGAAGCTTTCTTT.